The 4 T cell receptor beta chains given below trace back to one sample, sequenced in a study of blood T cell repertoires in COVID-19. Repertoires were generated with immunoSEQ multiplex PCR, while TCRdb's copy carries only in-frame clones and drops some. The table includes 150,000 to 200,000 clones, over 80% detected once. The sequenced sample was peripheral blood. These receptors were taken from a woman aged 40 to 50 with COVID-19, enrolled during active disease.

V and J are TRBV3-1 (or the pseudogene TRBV3-2) and TRBJ1-2; D is ambiguous. This CDR3 has 12 amino acids. V was cut by 3 bases and J by 8 bases, with 10 bases left in between. Germline assignment: CDR1 LGHDT and CDR2 YNNKEL (reference sequence). The CDR3 nucleotides read TGTGCCAGCAGCCAGGCCCTCTTGGGCTACACCTTC. Residues: CASSQALLGYTF.

This sequence joins TRBV5-1 and TRBJ2-5, with 16 bases that match TRBD2. The CDR3 contains 19 residues. Germline V gene sequence: CDR1 SGHRS, CDR2 YFSETQ. The V and J ends lost 0 bases and 0 bases, in that order; junction bases with no gene match: 5. The CDR3 sequence: CASSLVPGLAGGNQETQYF. CDR3 bases: TGCGCCAGCAGCTTGGTGCCGGGACTAGCGGGGGGGAACCAAGAGACCCAGTACTTC. Full variable domain (rest looked up from reference TRBV5-1 and TRBJ2-5): KAGVTQTPRYLIKTRGQQVTLSCSPISGHRSVSWYQQTPGQGLQFLFEYFSETQRNKGNFPGRFSGRQFSNSRSEMNVSTLELGDSALYLCASSLVPGLAGGNQETQYFGPGTRLLVL.

The gene calls are TRBV19 and TRBJ1-1; D is possibly TRBD1 (6 bases). The CDR3 is 12 residues long. Deletions cut 1 base from V and 7 bases from J, with 7 bases between. Germline values: CDR1 LNHDA, CDR2 SQIVND (reference sequence). The chain's CDR3 is CASSIARGEAFF. CDR3 in DNA: TGTGCCAGTAGTATAGCCAGGGGTGAAGCTTTCTTT.

V and J are TRBV5-4 and TRBJ2-1; a possible D gene is TRBD2 (6 bases). Germline CDR1 reads SGHNT; CDR2 reads YYREEE (reference sequence). The CDR3 totals 17 residues. V lost 0 bases, J lost 6 bases, and 19 bases lay in between. CDR3 bases: TGTGCCAGCAGCTTGGCCCCGACTAGTCTCAGAGGCAATGAGCAGTTCTTC. Encoded protein: CASSLAPTSLRGNEQFF.